These 32 T cell receptor beta chains were all obtained from the same sample, sequenced in a study of blood T cells in healthy people across ages. A J-beta primer mix and a sample-barcoded 5' primer were used in a second PCR of roughly 6 to 12 cycles. MiXCR, run by TCRdb on the 5' RACE reads, gives a single entry per CDR3 protein. The sample lists around 780,000 distinct CDR3 sequences; 45% to 70% were seen once. Sequencing was carried out using blood. These receptors came from a man aged 40-49 years in good health.

This chain connects TRBV29-1 to TRBJ2-7; D tentatively fits TRBD1 or TRBD2 (5 bases each). The V and J ends lost 5 bases and 0 bases respectively, with 11 bases between them. CDR1 SQVTM and CDR2 ANQGSEA come from the germline V gene. The CDR3 length is 13 residues. The CDR3 is CSVRTGTSYEQYF. Here the CDR3 DNA reads TGCAGCGTTCGTACGGGGACCTCCTACGAGCAGTACTTC.

J is TRBJ1-2 and V is TRBV9; TRBD1 aligns across 8 bases. CDR1 SGDLS and CDR2 YYNGEE come from the germline V gene. The junction had 6 bases not matched to a gene; V was cut back by 4 bases and J by 1 base. The CDR3 runs to 15 residues. The CDR3 region has the DNA TGTGCCAGCAGCAAAAGGACAGGGATTAACTATGGCTACACCTTC. Translated: CASSKRTGINYGYTF.

This clonotype was picked up one time. This chain connects TRBV6-6 to TRBJ2-2, with D possibly matching TRBD2 (7 bases). In germline, CDR1 is MNHNY, CDR2 SVGAGI (reference sequence). V was cut by 2 bases and J by 5 bases, with 12 bases left in between. This CDR3 is 15 amino acids long. The CDR3 region has the DNA TGTGCCAGCAGTTACGCGGGGGCAGAAACCGGGGAGCTGTTTTTT. It translates to CASSYAGAETGELFF.

Remarks on this clonotype: A read error may produce the germline difference seen at one junction end. This chain connects TRBV29-1 to TRBJ2-1; TRBD1 is a possible D gene (5 bases). Germline loops: CDR1 SQVTM, CDR2 ANQGSEA. CDR3 length equals 13 residues. CDR3 amino acids: CSVRQGLYKEQFF. The CDR3 DNA reads as TGCAGCGTTAGGCAGGGTCTGTACAAGGAGCAGTTCTTC.

This sequence joins TRBV7-3 and TRBJ1-1, with TRBD1 matching 7 bases. Germline V gene sequence: CDR1 SGHTA, CDR2 FQGTGA. The CDR3 runs 18 residues. The trim removed 1 base at V and 1 base at J, leaving 12 bases unmatched. The CDR3 DNA reads as TGTGCCAGCAGCTTAATAACGTTGGAGGGGGCTAAGAACACTGAAGCTTTCTTT. Encoded protein: CASSLITLEGAKNTEAFF.

The rearrangement uses TRBV29-1 and TRBJ2-1; D ambiguous. The ends were cut back, 6 bases at V and 4 bases at J, with 13 bases in the middle. From germline, CDR1 is SQVTM and CDR2 ANQGSEA. The CDR3 is 13 residues long. The CDR3 here is CSVQDPLYNEQFF. The CDR3 bases are TGCAGCGTCCAGGATCCACTTTACAATGAGCAGTTCTTC.

The J gene is TRBJ1-1, the V gene TRBV28, with a tentative D call TRBD1 (5 bases). CDR3 length: 15 residues. The germline V gene encodes CDR1 MDHEN and CDR2 SYDVKM. The germline V and J ends were trimmed by 3 bases and 1 base, with 12 bases remaining between them. CDR3 residues: CASSLSVTGNTEAFF. As DNA, the CDR3 is TGTGCCAGCAGTTTGTCCGTAACAGGGAACACTGAAGCTTTCTTT.

This clonotype was found a few times. This chain connects TRBV18 to TRBJ1-2; no clear D gene. V lost 2 bases and J lost 12, with 13 bases in between. The CDR3 contains 12 residues. The V gene's germline CDR1 is KGHSH and CDR2 LQKENI. CDR3 coding DNA: TGTGCCAGCTCACCAGACGGAGGCACGGACACCTTC. Residues: CASSPDGGTDTF.

There are a few counts of this clonotype. The V gene is TRBV5-1, the J gene TRBJ2-6; D might be TRBD1 (5 bases). The V end was cut by 5 bases, the J end by 0 bases, with 12 bases between. The CDR3 sequence is 16 residues long. Germline values: CDR1 SGHRS, CDR2 YFSETQ. CDR3 bases: TGCGCCAGCAGTGATCCAGGGAACTCTGGGGCCAACGTCCTGACTTTC. Encoded protein: CASSDPGNSGANVLTF.

The chain combines TRBV2 with TRBJ2-4; TRBD2 matches at 12 bases. From germline, CDR1 is SNHLY and CDR2 FYNNEI. J lost 13 bases, V lost 6 bases, and 19 bases had no gene match. The CDR3 covers 17 residues. The CDR3 DNA is TGTGCCAGCAGCCGAGACACTAGCGGGAGGTACCGGGGGGAGCAGTACTTC. Translating gives CASSRDTSGRYRGEQYF.

The V gene is TRBV28, the J gene TRBJ1-2; D uncertain. The germline V gene has CDR1 MDHEN and CDR2 SYDVKM. V gave up 6 bases and J gave up 6 bases, with 14 bases separating them. The CDR3 has 13 residues. In DNA, the CDR3 is TGTGCCAGCAGCCATAGACCGGAAGATGGCTACACCTTC. Translation gives CASSHRPEDGYTF.

V gene TRBV29-1 combines with J gene TRBJ2-7, with 13 nucleotides matching TRBD2. Trimming cost V 7 bases and J 2 bases; bases outside gene matches: 14. Germline V CDR1 and CDR2: SQVTM, ANQGSEA. The CDR3 sequence is 17 residues long. Here the CDR3 reads CSAPTSGGASMPYEQYF. CDR3 DNA sequence: TGCAGCGCCCCTACTAGCGGGGGGGCGTCGATGCCCTACGAGCAGTACTTC.

This rearrangement joins TRBV7-2 to TRBJ1-1; perhaps TRBD1 as D (5 bases). Germline CDR1 and CDR2: SGHTA and FQGNSA. The CDR3 consists of 15 residues. V lost 1 base to trimming and J lost 10 bases, with 19 bases between them. CDR3: CASSLDYGDAVTAFF. Written as DNA, the CDR3 is TGTGCCAGCAGCTTAGACTACGGGGACGCCGTTACAGCTTTCTTT.

This clonotype was detected only once. This sequence joins TRBV9 and TRBJ1-1; D ambiguous. Germline lookup yields CDR1 SGDLS and CDR2 YYNGEE. V was shortened by 1 base and J by 6 bases, with 16 bases between the two germline ends. This CDR3 region has 15 residues. The CDR3 here is CASSVSMGETAEAFF. The DNA of the CDR3 is TGTGCCAGCAGCGTATCTATGGGAGAAACCGCTGAAGCTTTCTTT.

This chain joins TRBV3-1 and TRBJ2-7; 7 bases match TRBD2. The V segment lost 0 bases and the J segment 11 bases; nucleotides outside the gene matches: 13. CDR3 length: 15 amino acids. Germline assignment: CDR1 LGHDT and CDR2 YNNKEL (reference sequence). Here the CDR3 reads CASSQDRSSRTREYF. The CDR3 nucleotides are TGTGCCAGCAGCCAAGATAGATCTTCGAGGACTAGAGAGTACTTC.

This chain links TRBV12-3 or TRBV12-4 with TRBJ1-1; tentative D call: TRBD1 (6 bases). V was trimmed by 5 bases and J by 1 base, leaving 20 bases between them. This CDR3 comprises 17 residues. The CDR3 region has the DNA TGTGCCAGCAGTCCCTCACAGGGAAACAATAGGAACACTGAAGCTTTCTTT. This encodes CASSPSQGNNRNTEAFF.

This chain uses TRBV15 with TRBJ1-1; the D is unclear. The CDR3 runs 13 residues. The V end lost 1 base, the J end lost 8 bases, and 11 bases lay between the germline ends. Per germline, CDR1 LNHNV and CDR2 YYDKDF (reference sequence). CDR3: CATSRGLEREAFF. CDR3 DNA sequence: TGTGCCACCAGCAGAGGACTCGAACGGGAAGCTTTCTTT.

The genes are TRBV29-1 and TRBJ2-3; 9 bases align to TRBD1. J was trimmed by 7 bases and V by 8 bases; bases with no gene match: 7. This CDR3 is built from 12 residues. Germline CDR1 and CDR2: SQVTM and ANQGSEA. CDR3: CSTGTGSNTQYF. As DNA, the CDR3 is TGCAGCACGGGGACAGGGAGTAATACGCAGTATTTT.

The genes are TRBV28 and TRBJ2-7; no firm D call. Germline V CDR1 and CDR2: MDHEN, SYDVKM. The CDR3 consists of 11 residues. With 7 bases removed from V and 4 bases from J, the gap between germline ends came to 8 bases. The DNA of the CDR3 is TGTGCCAGCATGGTGTCTTACGAGCAGTACTTC. As protein: CASMVSYEQYF.

This chain connects TRBV4-1 to TRBJ2-5, with D unresolved. CDR1 is MGHRA and CDR2 is YSYEKL in the germline V gene. Trimming pared 4 bases from V and 5 bases from J, leaving 14 bases between. CDR3 length equals 14 residues. CDR3 in DNA: TGCGCCAGCAGCCCAATCCAGGTGTTGGAGACCCAGTACTTC. This encodes CASSPIQVLETQYF.

The chain carries TRBV3-1 and TRBJ2-5, with D uncertain. Gene TRBJ2-7 matches the end of the DNA better, so the J call may be wrong. This CDR3 is built from 14 residues. In germline, CDR1 is LGHDT, CDR2 YNNKEL (reference sequence). The CDR3 spells CASSQATIALEQYF. The DNA of the CDR3 is TGTGCCAGCAGCCAAGCCACCATTGCCCTCGAGCAGTACTTC.

This chain connects TRBV2 to TRBJ2-1, with 7 nucleotides matching TRBD1. Per the germline V gene, CDR1 is SNHLY and CDR2 is FYNNEI. The V segment lost 7 bases and the J segment 7 bases; nucleotides outside the gene matches: 7. The CDR3 is made up of 13 amino acids. The CDR3 protein is CASKQGLENEQFF. CDR3 nucleotide sequence: TGTGCCAGCAAACAGGGGCTTGAGAATGAGCAGTTCTTC.

The chain is built from TRBV28 and TRBJ2-3; D might be TRBD1 or TRBD2, each matching 6 bases. V lost 5 bases and J 2 bases, leaving 14 bases between the germline ends. The CDR3 contains 15 residues. Looked up from germline, CDR1 is MDHEN and CDR2 is SYDVKM. CDR3 DNA sequence: TGTGCCAGCAGTCCAAGGGGGGCTTACACAGATACGCAGTATTTT. Its protein product is CASSPRGAYTDTQYF.

This clonotype was observed a few times. V is TRBV20-1 and J is TRBJ2-5; 7 bases are shared with TRBD1. After removal of 6 bases from V and 4 bases from J, the junction contained 8 bases not matched to a gene. The CDR3 has 13 amino acids. Germline V lookup: CDR1 DFQATT, CDR2 SNEGSKA (reference sequence). The CDR3 reads CSAAETGTETQYF. CDR3 nucleotides: TGCAGTGCCGCCGAGACAGGGACAGAGACCCAGTACTTC.

The rearrangement links TRBV20-1 to TRBJ2-2; 8 bases match TRBD1. CDR3 size: 15 residues. The germline V gene encodes CDR1 DFQATT and CDR2 SNEGSKA (reference sequence). V lost 3 bases and J lost 1; bases outside the gene matches: 4. The CDR3 coding sequence is TGCAGTGCTAGCAGGGGGCCCCAGAACACCGGGGAGCTGTTTTTT. This codes for CSASRGPQNTGELFF.

CDR3 bases: TGCAGTGCATTGGAAACCGGGACAGGGAATTCACCCCTCCACTTT. Translating gives CSALETGTGNSPLHF. The chain combines TRBV20-1 with TRBJ1-6, with 9 bases identical to TRBD1. Germline V CDR1 and CDR2: DFQATT, SNEGSKA (reference sequence). Losses at the gene ends were 6 bases for V and 7 bases for J; bases not matched to a gene: 10. The CDR3 sequence is 15 residues long.

This rearrangement joins TRBV10-2 to TRBJ2-1, with 8 bases aligning to TRBD1. This CDR3 is built from 15 residues. With 6 bases clipped from V and 8 bases from J, the junction kept 12 bases outside the gene matches. Germline V lookup: CDR1 WSHSY, CDR2 SAAADI. The CDR3 loop reads CASRKGTGGWYEQFF. CDR3 nucleotides: TGCGCCAGCAGGAAAGGAACAGGGGGTTGGTATGAGCAGTTCTTC.

V is TRBV12-3 or TRBV12-4 and J is TRBJ2-7; 8 bases match TRBD1. CDR3 length: 15 residues. The ends lost 5 bases at V and 4 bases at J; junction bases unmatched: 10. CDR3 in amino acids: CASSTGGSPIYEQYF. CDR3 DNA sequence: TGTGCCAGCAGTACAGGGGGGTCTCCTATTTACGAGCAGTACTTC.

This chain uses TRBV14 with TRBJ2-7; no firm D call. This CDR3 has 12 amino acids. Trimming removed 1 base at V and 9 bases at J, with 10 bases between. The germline V gene has CDR1 SGHDN and CDR2 FVKESK. CDR3 residues: CASSQVPGRQYF. The CDR3 DNA reads as TGTGCCAGCAGCCAAGTTCCAGGTCGGCAGTACTTC.

The chain links TRBV28 to TRBJ2-7, with TRBD2 matching 9 bases. The CDR3 sequence is 15 residues long. J gave up 2 bases and V 4 bases, and 6 bases lay outside the gene matches. Per the germline V gene, CDR1 is MDHEN and CDR2 is SYDVKM. DNA of the CDR3: TGTGCCAGCAGTTACGCTAGCGGGGTGGCCTACGAGCAGTACTTC. This sequence encodes CASSYASGVAYEQYF.

V gene TRBV7-9 combines with J gene TRBJ2-7; 8 bases map to TRBD1. This CDR3 is 14 amino acids long. The germline gives CDR1 SEHNR, CDR2 FQNEAQ (reference sequence). Trimming removed 4 bases from V and 2 bases from J; junction bases left unmatched: 4. The DNA for the CDR3 is TGTGCCAGCAGCTCGTGGGACAGGACCTACGAGCAGTACTTC. It encodes CASSSWDRTYEQYF.

CDR3 protein: CASRRRITGGGGSGANVLTF. The DNA of the CDR3 is TGTGCCAGCAGGAGAAGAATTACCGGGGGCGGCGGCTCTGGGGCCAACGTCCTGACTTTC. V gene TRBV2 combines with J gene TRBJ2-6, with D perhaps assigned TRBD1 or TRBD2 (6 bases each). CDR1 SNHLY and CDR2 FYNNEI come from the germline V gene. This CDR3 spans 20 amino acids. The V gene lost 6 bases and the J gene lost 0 bases, with 24 bases spanning the gap.